Below are 5 T cell receptor beta chains sequenced from a single sample in a study of response to subunit inactivated influenza vaccine. TCRdb analysed the RT-PCR reads with MiXCR anew, one entry per CDR3 protein. The sample shows some 570,000 distinct CDR3 sequences, approximately 11% of them seen only once. This sample was shared with a second study, whose subject was T cells expressing NK-cell markers. That source reports: Beta-chain TCR cDNA was generated via 5'RACE template switching with UMIs.

The sample was PBMCs from blood, taken on the day of vaccination. Receptors were obtained from a man aged 50-59 years who received an inactivated influenza vaccine.

This clonotype was observed a few times. This chain's CDR3 is CASSPRDQQGYYQPQHF. The CDR3, as DNA: TGCGCCAGCAGCCCTCGGGACCAACAGGGTTATTATCAGCCCCAGCATTTT. The genes are TRBV4-1 and TRBJ1-5; a weak D match, TRBD1 (6 bases). V lost 4 bases, J lost 5 bases, and 21 bases lay in between. CDR1 MGHRA and CDR2 YSYEKL come from the germline V gene. The CDR3 contains 17 residues.

This chain joins TRBV7-2 and TRBJ1-1; D perhaps matches TRBD1 (5 bases). Trimming cost V 3 bases and J 5 bases, with 19 bases left between them. This CDR3 is 16 amino acids long. Germline lookup yields CDR1 SGHTA and CDR2 FQGNSA. The CDR3 region is CASSLAPAGRWTEAFF. The CDR3 bases are TGTGCCAGCAGCTTGGCCCCGGCAGGGCGGTGGACTGAAGCTTTCTTT. Combining the CDR3 with reference TRBV7-2 and TRBJ1-1 gives the whole variable domain GAGVSQSPSNKVTEKGKDVELRCDPISGHTALYWYRQSLGQGLEFLIYFQGNSAPDKSGLPSDRFSAERTGGSVSTLTIQRTQQEDSAVYLCASSLAPAGRWTEAFFGQGTRLTVV.

This clonotype was found a few times. The chain is built from TRBV7-3 and TRBJ2-1; D is unresolved. Germline V gene data show CDR1 as SGHTA and CDR2 as FQGTGA. V dropped 5 bases and J dropped 2 bases, with 13 bases sitting between them. The CDR3 totals 15 residues. The CDR3 sequence is CASSLVDGPYNEQFF. In DNA, the CDR3 is TGTGCCAGCAGCCTAGTAGACGGGCCCTACAATGAGCAGTTCTTC.

This clonotype appeared a few times. This rearrangement joins TRBV27 to TRBJ2-7; D perhaps matches TRBD2 (6 bases). CDR1 is MNHEY and CDR2 is SMNVEV in the germline V gene (reference sequence). This CDR3 is built from 18 residues. V lost 6 bases to trimming and J lost 1 base, with 25 bases between them. CDR3 nucleotides: TGTGCCAGCAGCCTGAGGGCCCCAAGACCCGGAGGGTCCTACGAGCAGTACTTC. The encoded protein is CASSLRAPRPGGSYEQYF.

This clonotype was counted many times. V gene TRBV7-2 combines with J gene TRBJ2-3; D gene ambiguous. The CDR3 consists of 13 residues. CDR1 and CDR2 from the germline V gene are SGHTA and FQGNSA. V was shortened by 1 base and J by 8 bases, with 10 bases between the two germline ends. The CDR3 protein is CASSLDPVGTQYF. For the CDR3, the DNA is TGTGCCAGCAGCTTAGACCCGGTGGGTACGCAGTATTTT.